The 22 T cell receptor beta chains reported below all come from one sample, sequenced in a study of graft-versus-host responses after intestinal transplantation. The method was immunoSEQ multiplex PCR; TCRdb's version includes in-frame clones alone and lacks a portion of them. Counted here are around 15,000 clones, 30% to 35% occurring once; the ten biggest clones make up roughly 3.7%. This sample comprised alloreactive CD4+ T cells from a mixed lymphocyte reaction culture, obtained before intestinal transplant. Described subset: CFSE-low proliferating T cells sorted from roughly six-day pre-transplant mixed lymphocyte reaction (GvH or HvG direction). These receptor sequences come from a human patient who received an intestinal transplant.

The chain has TRBV14 and TRBJ2-1; D is undetermined. CDR3 length: 13 amino acids. Germline assignment: CDR1 SGHDN and CDR2 FVKESK. V was cut by 2 bases and J by 6 bases, with 8 bases left in between. The CDR3 spells CASSQNLGNEQFF. As DNA, the CDR3 is TGTGCCAGCAGCCAAAACCTAGGCAATGAGCAGTTCTTC.

The V and J genes are TRBV2 and TRBJ2-4; 7 bases line up with TRBD2. V was pared by 6 bases and J by 0 bases, with 11 bases of the junction left unmatched. CDR1 SNHLY and CDR2 FYNNEI come from the germline V gene. CDR3 length: 17 amino acids. The CDR3 here is CASRVPGGGLAKNIQYF. In DNA form, the CDR3 reads TGTGCCAGCAGGGTGCCTGGCGGGGGTCTAGCCAAAAACATTCAGTACTTC.

This clone showed up just once. In DNA, the CDR3 is TGTGCCAGCAGCTTCGGGACCGGCGGGGAGCAGTACTTC. Protein: CASSFGTGGEQYF. The rearrangement uses TRBV11-3 and TRBJ2-7; D possibly matches TRBD1 or TRBD2 (5 bases each). Per the germline V gene, CDR1 is SGHNT and CDR2 is YENEEA. This CDR3 is 13 amino acids long. V lost 3 bases, J lost 7 bases, and 13 bases lay in between.

V usage is TRBV5-1 and J usage is TRBJ2-3, with D tentatively TRBD2 (5 bases). The V gene lost 4 bases and the J gene lost 6 bases, with 9 bases spanning the gap. Germline V gene data show CDR1 as SGHRS and CDR2 as YFSETQ. The CDR3 covers 12 residues. The CDR3 nucleotides are TGCGCCAGCAGCCCAAGGAGGGATACGCAGTATTTT. Translating it yields CASSPRRDTQYF.

This clone was observed a handful of times. V gene TRBV5-4 combines with J gene TRBJ2-5; 7 nucleotides agree with TRBD1. This CDR3 is built from 13 residues. Trimming took 5 bases from V and 6 from J; bases not matched to a gene: 7. Per germline, CDR1 SGHNT and CDR2 YYREEE (reference sequence). The CDR3 loop reads CASRNTGVQTQYF. CDR3 coding DNA: TGTGCCAGCAGAAATACAGGGGTCCAGACCCAGTACTTC.

The chain employs TRBV9 and TRBJ2-2; 8 bases match TRBD1. V lost 3 bases, J lost 6 bases, and 4 bases stayed unmatched. Germline CDR1 and CDR2: SGDLS and YYNGEE. CDR3 size: 14 residues. As DNA, the CDR3 is TGTGCCAGCAGCGCGACAGGGGAGGCCGGGGAGCTGTTTTTT. This sequence encodes CASSATGEAGELFF.

This clone qualifies as medium-sized. The chain uses TRBV6-5 and TRBJ1-5; perhaps TRBD1 as D (6 bases). The CDR3 consists of 14 residues. Germline loops: CDR1 MNHEY, CDR2 SVGAGI. V was shortened by 6 bases and J by 4 bases, with 13 bases between the two germline ends. The CDR3 sequence is CASRGGQSNQPQHF. The CDR3 region has the DNA TGTGCCAGCAGGGGCGGACAGTCGAATCAGCCCCAGCATTTT.

The chain recombines TRBV18 with TRBJ2-7, with a tentative D call TRBD2 (5 bases). CDR3 length equals 14 residues. Germline CDR1 reads KGHSH; CDR2 reads LQKENI. V gave up 1 base and J gave up 6 bases, with 13 bases separating them. This chain's CDR3 is CASSPLGLHAEQYF. CDR3 coding DNA: TGTGCCAGCTCACCACTTGGACTCCATGCCGAGCAGTACTTC. Complete variable domain (other parts from reference TRBV18 and TRBJ2-7): NAGVMQNPRHLVRRRGQEARLRCSPMKGHSHVYWYRQLPEEGLKFMVYLQKENIIDESGMPKERFSAEFPKEGPSILRIQQVVRGDSAAYFCASSPLGLHAEQYFGPGTRLTVT.

The chain carries TRBV7-9 and TRBJ2-5; the match to TRBD1 covers 8 bases. CDR3 length equals 13 residues. The trim removed 5 bases at V and 5 bases at J, leaving 4 bases unmatched. CDR1 and CDR2 from the germline V gene are SEHNR and FQNEAQ (reference sequence). The CDR3 sequence is CASSLRTGETQYF. The DNA of the CDR3 is TGTGCCAGCAGCCTGCGGACAGGGGAGACCCAGTACTTC.

This clone was recorded a few times. V gene TRBV14 combines with J gene TRBJ1-4; D is undetermined. V was cut by 1 base and J by 8 bases, with 8 bases left in between. The CDR3 is 13 amino acids. Germline V lookup: CDR1 SGHDN, CDR2 FVKESK. The CDR3 protein is CASSQGRGEKLFF. CDR3 coding DNA: TGTGCCAGCAGCCAAGGCCGTGGAGAAAAACTGTTTTTT.

The V gene is TRBV14, the J gene TRBJ1-3, with D unresolved. This CDR3 comprises 16 residues. Germline assignment: CDR1 SGHDN and CDR2 FVKESK. The V and J ends lost 0 bases and 0 bases respectively, with 9 bases between them. The CDR3 DNA reads TGTGCCAGCAGCCAAGATTGGCAGAGCTCTGGAAACACCATATATTTT. Protein: CASSQDWQSSGNTIYF.

This clone has just a few counts. J is TRBJ1-5 and V is TRBV6-6; no clear D gene. From germline, CDR1 is MNHNY and CDR2 SVGAGI (reference sequence). V was shortened by 5 bases and J by 4 bases, with 9 bases between the two germline ends. The CDR3 has 13 amino acids. The CDR3 here is CASSASWNQPQHF. CDR3 coding DNA: TGTGCCAGCAGTGCCTCGTGGAATCAGCCCCAGCATTTT.

This clone is medium-sized. This chain links TRBV30 with TRBJ2-1; D gene unclear. The CDR3 loop spans 11 amino acids. V was pared by 4 bases and J by 2 bases, with 3 bases between. CDR1 GTSNPN and CDR2 SVGIG come from the germline V gene (reference sequence). CDR3 in DNA: TGTGCCTGGACGGCCTACAATGAGCAGTTCTTC. Translation: CAWTAYNEQFF.

A few counts support this clone. This chain joins TRBV2 and TRBJ1-5; 7 bases fit TRBD1. CDR3 length equals 14 residues. J lost 4 bases, V lost 8 bases, and 8 bases had no gene match. The germline V gene encodes CDR1 SNHLY and CDR2 FYNNEI. CDR3 nucleotides: TGTGCCAGCCGTCAGGGGGTAAGAAATCAGCCCCAGCATTTT. Its translation: CASRQGVRNQPQHF. Variable domain in full (rest from reference TRBV2 and TRBJ1-5): EPEVTQTPSHQVTQMGQEVILRCVPISNHLYFYWYRQILGQKVEFLVSFYNNEISEKSEIFDDQFSVERPDGSNFTLKIRSTKLEDSAMYFCASRQGVRNQPQHFGDGTRLSIL.

This clone was observed a handful of times. The chain couples TRBV29-1 to TRBJ1-2; D ambiguous. CDR1 and CDR2 from the germline V gene are SQVTM and ANQGSEA. Trimming took off 4 bases at V and 2 bases at J, with 5 bases between the two ends. The CDR3 length is 11 residues. CDR3 region: CSVGLNYGYTF. The DNA for the CDR3 is TGCAGCGTTGGTCTCAACTATGGCTACACCTTC.

Relative to its sample, this clone is medium-sized. Other DNA sequences within the sample encode an identical CDR3. The V gene is TRBV7-3, the J gene TRBJ2-5; D is undetermined. V was pared by 3 bases and J by 2 bases, with 7 bases between. This CDR3 comprises 13 residues. CDR1 and CDR2 from the germline V gene are SGHTA and FQGTGA. In DNA, the CDR3 is TGTGCCAGCAGCTTTAGTGGGCAAGAGACCCAGTACTTC. It codes for CASSFSGQETQYF.

This clone appeared a single time. The rearrangement links TRBV5-6 to TRBJ2-5, with D possibly matching TRBD2 (7 bases). In germline, CDR1 is SGHDT, CDR2 YYEEEE. Trimming stripped 2 bases from V and 4 bases from J, with 12 bases between. This CDR3 is 14 amino acids long. The CDR3 DNA sequence: TGTGCCAGCAGCTTTCGGGGGGCAGGAGAGACCCAGTACTTC. This codes for CASSFRGAGETQYF.

The gene calls are TRBV29-1 and TRBJ2-1; 9 bases line up with TRBD1. The ends lost 7 bases at V and 9 bases at J; junction bases unmatched: 7. CDR3 length: 12 residues. Germline assignment: CDR1 SQVTM and CDR2 ANQGSEA. This CDR3 reads CSGYRGRSEQFF. The CDR3 DNA reads as TGCAGCGGATACAGGGGGCGGAGTGAGCAGTTCTTC.

This chain links TRBV5-6 with TRBJ2-7; TRBD2 is a possible D gene (5 bases). This CDR3 region has 15 residues. V was pared by 2 bases and J by 6 bases, with 18 bases between. The germline gives CDR1 SGHDT, CDR2 YYEEEE. CDR3 DNA: TGTGCCAGCAGCTTAGCCCGGCCGCGGGTCACCGAGCAGTACTTC. Translated: CASSLARPRVTEQYF. The whole variable domain, remainder taken from reference TRBV5-6 and TRBJ2-7, is DAGVTQSPTHLIKTRGQQVTLRCSPKSGHDTVSWYQQALGQGPQFIFQYYEEEERQRGNFPDRFSGHQFPNYSSELNVNALLLGDSALYLCASSLARPRVTEQYFGPGTRLTVT.

As for this clone: Being one base from a much bigger clone, this may be a read error. This rearrangement joins TRBV27 to TRBJ2-3; 7 nucleotides match TRBD1. Germline V gene lookup returns CDR1 MNHEY and CDR2 SMNVEV (reference sequence). The CDR3 consists of 15 residues. The CDR3, as DNA: TGTGCCAGCAGTCCCCGGGCCCTGGGGACAGATACGCAGTTTTTT. Translation gives CASSPRALGTDTQFF.

V is TRBV5-4 and J is TRBJ2-5, with a possible D match to TRBD2 (6 bases). CDR1 is SGHNT and CDR2 is YYREEE in the germline V gene (reference sequence). The CDR3 has 14 amino acids. V gave up 0 bases and J gave up 5 bases, with 11 bases separating them. This chain's CDR3 is CASSLAVGRETQYF. The CDR3 region has the DNA TGTGCCAGCAGCTTGGCTGTGGGGAGGGAGACCCAGTACTTC.

The V gene is TRBV6-5, the J gene TRBJ1-5; D ambiguous. The CDR3 has 14 amino acids. The germline gives CDR1 MNHEY, CDR2 SVGAGI. Trimming took 8 bases from V and 0 from J, leaving 11 bases between them. CDR3 nucleotides: TGTGCCAGCTTGCAGTCAAATAGCAATCAGCCCCAGCATTTT. Translation: CASLQSNSNQPQHF.